This is a list of T cell receptor beta chains from one sample in a study of control samples from healthy donors and cancer patients. Sequenced by immunoSEQ multiplex PCR; TCRdb stores in-frame clones only, minus some. The table records 150,000 or so clones, just under 95% of them present only once. Sequenced input: blood. The receptor source for this set is a man between 18 and 29 years old in good health. Each CDR3 is given with its conserved first and last residue. The order of the fields is clone size, D gene, J gene, V gene, CDR3 DNA, CDR3 protein. The D gene is left open where the match is weak. For some rows the clone size is stated as once, few or many, or as a class when expanded; others skip it.

>NA|TRBD1|TRBJ1-6|TRBV4-1
TGCGCCAGCAGCCGAGGACAGGGGGGTACTGACTTCCCCCTCCACTTT
CASSRGQGGTDFPLHF
>once|NA|TRBJ2-5|TRBV7-9
TGTGCCAGCAGCTTCGACGGAACCCAAGAGACCCAGTACTTC
CASSFDGTQETQYF
>NA|NA|TRBJ2-2|TRBV5-1
TGCGCCAGCAGCTTGGACCCAGGCGACGGCGGGGAGCTGTTTTTT
CASSLDPGDGGELFF
>NA|NA|TRBJ1-1|TRBV6-1
TGTGCCAGCAGTGAATCATGGCGGGACACTGAAGCTTTCTTT
CASSESWRDTEAFF
>NA|TRBD2|TRBJ2-3|TRBV12-5
TGTGCTAGTGGTTTGGCAACTCTAGCGGGGGCCCTTACAGATACGCAGTATTTT
CASGLATLAGALTDTQYF
>NA|NA|TRBJ2-7|TRBV11-2
TGTGCCAGCAGCTTAGGCAGCTCCTACGAGCAGTACTTC
CASSLGSSYEQYF
>NA|TRBD1|TRBJ2-3|TRBV10-3
TGTGCCATCAGGAAGGGACAGGGGGAAACAGATACGCAGTATTTT
CAIRKGQGETDTQYF
>NA|NA|TRBJ2-7|TRBV2
TGTGCCAGAGGGGATACCTACGAGCAGTACTTC
CARGDTYEQYF
>NA|NA|TRBJ2-1|TRBV10-2
TGCGCCAGCAGTGAGTCCGTCGCCTACAATGAGCAGTTCTTC
CASSESVAYNEQFF
>NA|NA|TRBJ1-2|TRBV6-5
TGTGCCAGCAGTTACACCGGGACATCCACTGGCACCTTC
CASSYTGTSTGTF
>once|TRBD2|TRBJ2-7|TRBV5-1
TGCGCCAGCAGCTACCGACTAGCGCAGGGGGAGCAGTACTTC
CASSYRLAQGEQYF
>few|NA|TRBJ1-1|TRBV6-2/TRBV6-3
TGTGCCAGCAGTTCCCAGGGAGCCGGGCACACTGAAGCTTTCTTT
CASSSQGAGHTEAFF
>NA|TRBD2|TRBJ2-5|TRBV5-4
TGTGCCAGCAGCCGCGGGGGACTCCAAGAGACCCAGTACTTC
CASSRGGLQETQYF
>NA|TRBD1|TRBJ2-7|TRBV11-2
TGTGCCAGCAGCAAAATACCGGGACAGGTCCCCTACGAGCAGTACTTC
CASSKIPGQVPYEQYF
>NA|TRBD2|TRBJ2-3|TRBV2
TGTGCCAGCAGTGGGACTAGCGGGGGGGCCCGCACAGATACGCAGTATTTT
CASSGTSGGARTDTQYF
>NA|TRBD1|TRBJ1-1|TRBV9
TGTGCCAGCAGCCTCCTCAGGGACAGTGAGGCTTTCTTT
CASSLLRDSEAFF
>few|NA|TRBJ1-1|TRBV5-1
TGCGCCAGCAGCATCACAGGGCCCCAGATGAACACTGAAGCTTTCTTT
CASSITGPQMNTEAFF
>NA|NA|TRBJ1-5|TRBV3-1/TRBV3-2
TGTGCCAGCAGCTTACAGGGACAGCCCCAGCATTTT
CASSLQGQPQHF
>NA|TRBD1|TRBJ2-7|TRBV10-2
TGCGCCAGCAGTGGCGAGACAGGGACCTACGAGCAGTACTTC
CASSGETGTYEQYF
>NA|NA|TRBJ1-1|TRBV19
TGTGCCAGTAGCCATCTGGGCAGGGACGACACTGAAGCTTTCTTT
CASSHLGRDDTEAFF
>NA|NA|TRBJ1-1|TRBV5-4
TGTGCCAGCAGCACGGATCCGGGACCGGGTGCAAGGTATCTCTTT
CASSTDPGPGARYLF
>NA|NA|TRBJ1-1|TRBV2
TGTGCCAGCAGTGAAGGGGGAAGCAACACTGAAGCTTTCTTT
CASSEGGSNTEAFF
>NA|TRBD1|TRBJ1-2|TRBV2
TGTGCCAGCAGGTCAACAGGGGGTTATGGCTACACCTTC
CASRSTGGYGYTF
>NA|TRBD2|TRBJ2-1|TRBV3-1/TRBV3-2
TGTGCCAGCAGCCCGGGACTAGGTCTGTACAATGAGCAGTTCTTC
CASSPGLGLYNEQFF
>NA|NA|TRBJ2-3|TRBV3-1/TRBV3-2
TGTGCCAGCAGCCAATCGATTACAGATACGCAGTATTTT
CASSQSITDTQYF
>NA|TRBD2|TRBJ2-4|TRBV4-1
TGCGCCAGCAGCAACCCGGGACTAGCGGGACTAGCCAAAAACATTCAGTACTTC
CASSNPGLAGLAKNIQYF
>NA|NA|TRBJ1-1|TRBV19
TGTGCCAGTAAAGAGCAGGGAGAGAACACTGAAGCTTTCTTT
CASKEQGENTEAFF
>NA|NA|TRBJ1-2|TRBV6-5
TGTGCCAGCAGTTACACTTCGGTTGGGGTTGGGGGCTACACCTTC
CASSYTSVGVGGYTF
>NA|NA|TRBJ2-7|TRBV10-1
TGCGCCAGCAATGAGGACAGAGATTACGAGCAGTACTTC
CASNEDRDYEQYF
>once|TRBD2|TRBJ2-1|TRBV9
TGTGCCAGCAGCGTAGCGGGGCGGGGGGGTTTCGATGAGCAGTTCTTC
CASSVAGRGGFDEQFF
>NA|TRBD1|TRBJ1-4|TRBV11-2
TGTGCCAGCAGACCTAGTCAGGGGGCGGCCGAAAAACTGTTTTTT
CASRPSQGAAEKLFF
>NA|NA|TRBJ2-1|TRBV10-3
TGTGCCATCAGTGGCCTATTCGACTACAATGAGCAGTTCTTC
CAISGLFDYNEQFF
>NA|TRBD2|TRBJ2-5|TRBV6-5
TGTGCCAGCACTTTCGTCGGGGGGGACCAGTACTTC
CASTFVGGDQYF
>NA|NA|TRBJ1-2|TRBV6-5
TGTGCCAGCAGTATTAGGGACCTGAGAGGCTACACCTTC
CASSIRDLRGYTF
>NA|TRBD1|TRBJ2-1|TRBV3-1/TRBV3-2
TGTGCCAGCAGCCGCTTTGAAGGACAGGGGTACAATGAGCAGTTCTTC
CASSRFEGQGYNEQFF
>few|TRBD1|TRBJ2-7|TRBV9
TGTGCCAGCAGCGTAGGGGACAGCGATTACTACGAGCAGTACTTC
CASSVGDSDYYEQYF
>NA|NA|TRBJ2-5|TRBV5-1
TGCGCCAGCAGCTTGGGATCCCAAGAGACCCAGTACTTC
CASSLGSQETQYF
>once|NA|TRBJ1-2|TRBV10-3
TGTGCCATCCAAGAAACTAACTATGGCTACACCTTC
CAIQETNYGYTF
>NA|TRBD1|TRBJ2-7|TRBV7-2
TGTGCCAGCAGCCCAGGGGGACAGGGGAACGAGCAGTACTTC
CASSPGGQGNEQYF
>NA|TRBD2|TRBJ2-2|TRBV2
TGTGCCAGCAGTGAACTAGGGACTAGCGGGGGGGCCTTTGCCGGGGAGCTGTTTTTT
CASSELGTSGGAFAGELFF
>NA|TRBD2|TRBJ2-1|TRBV6-2/TRBV6-3
TGTGCCAGCAGTTACTCCCGTAGCGGGGGTATATACAATGAGCAGTTCTTC
CASSYSRSGGIYNEQFF
>NA|TRBD2|TRBJ2-5|TRBV7-9
TGTGCCAGCAGCTCGGCGGGACTAAACTCAAGGGAGACCCAGTACTTC
CASSSAGLNSRETQYF
>NA|TRBD2|TRBJ2-1|TRBV5-1
TGCGCCAGCAGCTTGACTAGCGGGGGGAGCTCCTACAATGAGCAGTTCTTC
CASSLTSGGSSYNEQFF
>NA|NA|TRBJ2-1|TRBV6-5
TGTGCCAGCAGTAGGGGGGACGGTTACGAATTCTTC
CASSRGDGYEFF
>once|TRBD1|TRBJ1-2|TRBV3-1/TRBV3-2
TGTGCCAGCAGCCAGTCCCGGGACAGGAAAGCTAACTATGGCTACACCTTC
CASSQSRDRKANYGYTF
>once|NA|TRBJ2-5|TRBV9
TGTGCCAGCAGCGTAGCAGCGGAGTCCAAAGAGACCCAGTACTTC
CASSVAAESKETQYF
>NA|NA|TRBJ2-5|TRBV24-1
TGTGCCACCAGTGATCGGGGGGCGGGGGAGACCCAGTACTTC
CATSDRGAGETQYF
>few|NA|TRBJ1-2|TRBV6-1
TGTGCCAGCAGTGATTCAGGGATGGGCTATGGCTACACCTTC
CASSDSGMGYGYTF
>NA|NA|TRBJ1-2|TRBV9
TGTGCCAGCAGCCGGACAATCTATGGCTACACCTTC
CASSRTIYGYTF
>few|TRBD1|TRBJ2-7|TRBV2
TGTGCCAGCATACAGGGGGTCATATCCTACGAGCAGTACTTC
CASIQGVISYEQYF
>NA|NA|TRBJ2-3|TRBV5-1
TGCGCCAGCAGCCCTCCGACCAAAGACACAGATACGCAGTATTTT
CASSPPTKDTDTQYF
>few|TRBD1|TRBJ2-7|TRBV30
TGTGCCTGGAGTGTACATCGGATGGGACAGGGCTACGAGCAGTACTTC
CAWSVHRMGQGYEQYF
>NA|NA|TRBJ1-5|TRBV4-2
TGTGCCAGCAGCCCCGACAGGCCAAATCAGCCCCAGCATTTT
CASSPDRPNQPQHF
>NA|NA|TRBJ2-3|TRBV7-9
TGTGCCAGCAGCGTAAGGGCGGCGGATACGCAGTATTTT
CASSVRAADTQYF
>NA|NA|TRBJ1-6|TRBV21-1
TGTGCCAGCAGCAAACGGGTTTCAACAGGGAGCAGGAGCTCCTATAATTCACCCCTCCACTTT
CASSKRVSTGSRSSYNSPLHF
>NA|NA|TRBJ1-2|TRBV6-5
TGTGCCAGCAGCAAAGACAGTTCTGGCTACACCTTC
CASSKDSSGYTF
>NA|TRBD2|TRBJ2-2|TRBV9
TGTGCCAGCAGCGTCCCTCTACGGGGGGTAAACACCGGGGAGCTGTTTTTT
CASSVPLRGVNTGELFF
>NA|TRBD1|TRBJ1-2|TRBV2
TGTGCCAGCAGGGGTCCCGGGACAGGCCTTAGGGGGGGCTACACCTTC
CASRGPGTGLRGGYTF
>NA|TRBD1|TRBJ1-2|TRBV10-3
TGTGCCATCAGTGACAATACTGACAGGGGCGAGGGCTACACCTTC
CAISDNTDRGEGYTF